This TCR beta chain was retrieved from a study of blood T cell repertoires in COVID-19. Study as a whole: T cells, B-cell-depleted T cells, or PBMCs provided the cDNA or gDNA that served as material.

The CDR3 sequence is 14 residues long. V shed 0 bases and J shed 0 bases, with 6 bases lying between them. Germline assignment: CDR1 SGDLS and CDR2 YYNGEE. As originally analysed: Amplified reference gene primers provided the basis for estimating nucleated cell counts. Assay: immunoSEQ multiplex PCR; the TCRdb copy retains only in-frame clones and omits some. V, J and clone size derive from that table, while D and trimming were established from the DNA sequence. The sample carries a few hundred thousand clones, 75% to 90% recorded once. Participants came from under 30 US areas, aged about 18 to 100 years.

The sample comprised PBMCs or T cells enriched from blood (not recorded which). The J gene is TRBJ1-1, the V gene TRBV9; no reliable D call. The source of this sequence is a young woman who had recovered from COVID-19. In DNA form, the CDR3 reads TGTGCCAGCAGCGTAGGAGCGCTGAACACTGAAGCTTTCTTT. This codes for CASSVGALNTEAFF.